The 30 T cell receptor beta chains in this list originate from one sample, sequenced in a study of T-cell reconstitution after alpha-beta-depleted transplantation in children. Molecular barcoding with unique molecular identifiers was used for the TCRbeta library. TCRdb analysed the PCR reads with MiXCR anew, one entry per CDR3 protein. This sample has 200,000 to 250,000 distinct CDR3 sequences; approximately 8% occur once, and the top ten carry under 8%. Here the sequenced sample was PBMCs, mostly from graft donor cells, taken 180 days after TCRalphabeta/CD19-depleted stem cell transplant. Source of these receptors: a male patient younger than 18 who had a stem cell transplant for acute lymphoblastic leukemia, so the T cells may come from the graft donor.

This clonotype was counted many times. The CDR3 reads CASSPLRLTGSGFF. The CDR3 DNA reads TGTGCCAGCAGCCCCTTGAGACTTACAGGGTCTGGGTTCTTC. J is TRBJ2-1 and V is TRBV7-2; TRBD1 is a possible D gene (6 bases). V gave up 5 bases and J gave up 15 bases, with 23 bases separating them. Germline V gene data show CDR1 as SGHTA and CDR2 as FQGNSA. This CDR3 is built from 14 residues. The variable domain in full, with the rest retrieved from reference TRBV7-2 and TRBJ2-1, is GAGVSQSPSNKVTEKGKDVELRCDPISGHTALYWYRQSLGQGLEFLIYFQGNSAPDKSGLPSDRFSAERTGGSVSTLTIQRTQQEDSAVYLCASSPLRLTGSGFFGPGTRLTVL.

Ten or more counts support this clonotype. This rearrangement joins TRBV20-1 to TRBJ1-1; D gene uncertain. Germline assignment: CDR1 DFQATT and CDR2 SNEGSKA (reference sequence). V lost 3 bases to trimming and J lost 3 bases, with 8 bases between them. This CDR3 comprises 12 residues. DNA for the CDR3: TGCAGTGCTAGTTTCGGAGACACTGAAGCTTTCTTT. Protein: CSASFGDTEAFF.

This clonotype was seen many times. The germline gene is not matched at one end of the junction; a read error may be the cause. J is TRBJ1-5 and V is TRBV28; D unclear. Germline loops: CDR1 MDHEN, CDR2 SYDVKM. The CDR3 extends over 11 amino acids. The CDR3 protein is CASSSTQPQHF. The CDR3 DNA is TGTGCCAGCAGTAGCACTCAGCCCCAGCATTTT.

The genes are TRBV4-3 and TRBJ1-6; 7 nucleotides agree with TRBD1. The CDR3 loop spans 15 amino acids. The germline V gene has CDR1 LGHNA and CDR2 YSLEER. The V and J ends lost 0 bases and 8 bases, in that order; junction bases with no gene match: 4. The CDR3 loop reads CASSQEDRNYSPLHF. CDR3 nucleotide sequence: TGCGCCAGCAGCCAAGAGGACAGGAATTATTCACCCCTCCACTTT.

The chain has TRBV20-1 and TRBJ1-5, with D perhaps TRBD1 (5 bases). Germline CDR1 DFQATT, CDR2 SNEGSKA (reference sequence). V dropped 3 bases and J dropped 7 bases, with 10 bases sitting between them. This CDR3 contains 12 residues. CDR3 in DNA: TGCAGTGCTAGGTCCGGGGGGCAGCCCCAGCATTTT. Protein sequence: CSARSGGQPQHF.

This clonotype was detected many times. The CDR3 coding sequence is TGTGCCAGCAGCTTATGGGCTAGCGGGGGGGCCGGGGAGCTGTTTTTT. This codes for CASSLWASGGAGELFF. The chain uses TRBV7-2 and TRBJ2-2; 12 nucleotides line up with TRBD2. CDR1 is SGHTA, CDR2 FQGNSA, per germline. The V gene end was trimmed by 2 bases and the J gene end by 6 bases; junction bases not matched to a gene: 4. This CDR3 is 16 amino acids long.

This clonotype was recorded at least ten times. CDR3: CASSRAGGPTGELFF. CDR3 coding DNA: TGTGCCAGCAGCCGAGCGGGAGGGCCTACCGGGGAGCTGTTTTTT. The chain joins TRBV7-3 to TRBJ2-2, with 10 bases lining up with TRBD2. CDR3 size: 15 residues. The germline CDR1 and CDR2 sequences are SGHTA and FQGTGA. The J segment lost 5 bases and the V segment lost 5 bases, leaving 5 bases of the junction unmatched.

This clonotype was counted many times. In nucleotides, the CDR3 is TGCGCCAGCAGCTTAATCGGGACAGGGGGCCACGAGCAGTACTTC. Protein: CASSLIGTGGHEQYF. The chain links TRBV5-1 to TRBJ2-7, with 12 bases identical to TRBD1. V shed 2 bases and J 5 bases; nucleotides not matched to a gene: 5. Per germline, CDR1 SGHRS and CDR2 YFSETQ. The CDR3 extends over 15 amino acids.

This clonotype appeared many times. The V call is TRBV5-6, the J call TRBJ2-7; D is uncertain. The CDR3 is 13 residues long. The V end lost 2 bases, the J end lost 5 bases, and 11 bases lay between the germline ends. Germline V gene data show CDR1 as SGHDT and CDR2 as YYEEEE. CDR3 sequence reads: CASSFTGANEQYF. CDR3 DNA: TGTGCCAGCAGCTTCACCGGAGCGAACGAGCAGTACTTC.

The chain joins TRBV4-1 to TRBJ2-3; 8 bases are shared with TRBD2. CDR1 and CDR2 from the germline V gene are MGHRA and YSYEKL. The CDR3 is 15 amino acids. J was trimmed by 6 bases and V by 2 bases; bases with no gene match: 7. DNA of the CDR3: TGCGCCAGCAGCCAATTAGCGGGATATGCGGATACGCAGTATTTT. The encoded protein is CASSQLAGYADTQYF.

This clonotype was counted many times. This chain joins TRBV10-3 and TRBJ2-7, with 9 bases matching TRBD2. There are 15 residues in the CDR3. CDR1 and CDR2 (germline): ENHRY, SYGVKD. Germline trimming cut 6 bases from V and 0 bases from J; bases unmatched to any gene: 6. The CDR3 loop is CAISGLALSSYEQYF. CDR3 nucleotide sequence: TGTGCCATCAGCGGACTAGCGCTAAGCTCCTACGAGCAGTACTTC.

This clonotype showed up many times. V and J are TRBV27 and TRBJ1-6; no definite D call. Germline-derived CDR1 and CDR2 are MNHEY and SMNVEV (reference sequence). V lost 6 bases to trimming and J lost 6 bases, with 9 bases between them. The CDR3 totals 13 residues. This chain's CDR3 is CASRRAGNSPLHF. The CDR3 DNA is TGTGCCAGCAGGAGGGCCGGTAATTCACCCCTCCACTTT.

This clonotype was detected ten times or more. The rearrangement joins TRBV20-1 to TRBJ2-7; D remains ambiguous. Trimming took 1 base from V and 1 from J, leaving 14 bases between them. This CDR3 has 15 residues. Germline CDR1 and CDR2: DFQATT and SNEGSKA (reference sequence). CDR3 in amino acids: CSARGKGSGSYEQYF. The CDR3 nucleotides are TGCAGTGCTAGAGGCAAAGGCTCGGGTTCCTACGAGCAGTACTTC.

This clonotype was recorded at least ten times. This sequence joins TRBV28 and TRBJ2-3, with 10 bases matching TRBD1. CDR3 length: 16 amino acids. The V gene's germline CDR1 is MDHEN and CDR2 SYDVKM. V lost 2 bases to trimming and J lost 1 base; unmatched junction nucleotides: 3. The DNA for the CDR3 is TGTGCCAGCAGTTTACGGGACAGGGGTGGCACAGATACGCAGTATTTT. Its translation: CASSLRDRGGTDTQYF.

This clonotype was recorded many times. DNA of the CDR3: TGTGCCAGCAGTTACTCGATACGGGGAGATACGCAGTATTTT. It encodes CASSYSIRGDTQYF. This sequence joins TRBV6-2 or TRBV6-3 and TRBJ2-3; the D gene is possibly TRBD2 (5 bases). Germline V gene lookup returns CDR1 MNHEY and CDR2 SVGEGT. V was pared by 0 bases and J by 5 bases, with 9 bases between. The CDR3 extends over 14 amino acids.

This clonotype was observed at least ten times. This rearrangement joins TRBV3-1 to TRBJ2-1, with D maybe TRBD1 (5 bases). This CDR3 region has 16 residues. Germline V gene lookup returns CDR1 LGHDT and CDR2 YNNKEL (reference sequence). V shed 1 base and J shed 4 bases, with 14 bases lying between them. CDR3 DNA: TGTGCCAGCAGCCAAGTCTTGGCAGGGCCTTACAATGAGCAGTTCTTC. Its protein is CASSQVLAGPYNEQFF.

This clonotype was recorded at least ten times. The chain couples TRBV9 to TRBJ1-2, with TRBD1 as a possible D gene (5 bases). Per germline, CDR1 SGDLS and CDR2 YYNGEE. CDR3 length equals 12 residues. The V gene lost 1 base and the J gene lost 6 bases, with 7 bases spanning the gap. This CDR3 is CASSVRGDGYTF. Written as DNA, the CDR3 is TGTGCCAGCAGCGTAAGAGGGGATGGCTACACCTTC.

This clonotype was recorded many times. J is TRBJ1-1 and V is TRBV7-2, with unresolved D. This CDR3 is built from 13 residues. CDR1 is SGHTA, CDR2 FQGNSA, per germline. Trimming removed 2 bases at V and 6 bases at J, with 10 bases between. CDR3 DNA: TGTGCCAGCAGCTTACAAAGGTTAGCTGAAGCTTTCTTT. Translating gives CASSLQRLAEAFF. Using reference TRBV7-2 and TRBJ1-1 for the parts outside the CDR3, the full variable domain is GAGVSQSPSNKVTEKGKDVELRCDPISGHTALYWYRQSLGQGLEFLIYFQGNSAPDKSGLPSDRFSAERTGGSVSTLTIQRTQQEDSAVYLCASSLQRLAEAFFGQGTRLTVV.

This clonotype showed up many times. The chain recombines TRBV2 with TRBJ2-1; 10 nucleotides match TRBD1. CDR1 SNHLY and CDR2 FYNNEI come from the germline V gene. CDR3 size: 15 residues. V shed 6 bases, J shed 2 bases, and the junction held 4 bases outside the gene matches. The CDR3 coding sequence is TGTGCCAGCAGGGGGGACAGGGGCCCCTACAATGAGCAGTTCTTC. It is translated as CASRGDRGPYNEQFF.

This clonotype was recorded many times. This sequence joins TRBV10-2 and TRBJ2-1; TRBD2 agrees at 9 bases. After removal of 4 bases from V and 5 bases from J, the junction contained 3 bases not matched to a gene. The length of the CDR3 is 14 residues. Germline V gene lookup returns CDR1 WSHSY and CDR2 SAAADI. The CDR3 reads CASSGLAGNNEQFF. Written as DNA, the CDR3 is TGCGCCAGCAGTGGGCTAGCGGGAAACAATGAGCAGTTCTTC.

This clonotype was observed at least ten times. V usage is TRBV6-6 and J usage is TRBJ2-7, with no clear D. V was shortened by 4 bases and J by 3 bases, with 4 bases between the two germline ends. The CDR3 covers 11 residues. CDR1 is MNHNY, CDR2 SVGAGI, per germline (reference sequence). The DNA for the CDR3 is TGTGCCAGCAGTTTTGTCTACGAGCAGTACTTC. Amino acids: CASSFVYEQYF.

This clonotype was recorded at least ten times. The chain employs TRBV20-1 and TRBJ2-3, with D possibly being TRBD2 (6 bases). This CDR3 region has 11 residues. CDR1 and CDR2 (germline): DFQATT, SNEGSKA (reference sequence). V was clipped by 0 bases and J by 10 bases, with 8 bases between them. CDR3 DNA sequence: TGCAGTGCTAGAGAGGGAGGAGCGCAGTATTTT. Protein: CSAREGGAQYF.

The V call is TRBV27, the J call TRBJ1-2; TRBD1 matches 7 bases. Trimming at V came to 5 bases and at J to 6 bases, leaving 12 bases not matched to a gene. CDR3 length: 15 residues. Germline V gives CDR1 MNHEY, CDR2 SMNVEV (reference sequence). The CDR3 region is CASSLSHTGVHGYTF. In nucleotides, the CDR3 is TGTGCCAGCAGTCTCTCCCACACAGGGGTCCATGGCTACACCTTC.

This clonotype was counted only a few times. The chain has TRBV19 and TRBJ2-3; unclear D gene. Germline V gives CDR1 LNHDA, CDR2 SQIVND (reference sequence). The V and J ends lost 11 bases and 2 bases respectively, with 14 bases between them. The CDR3 runs to 13 residues. The CDR3 DNA is TGTGCCGTCTCCCGGACCCTCACAGATACGCAGTATTTT. Encoded protein: CAVSRTLTDTQYF.

Details on this clonotype: Given a much more abundant clone one base away, this may be a read error. This rearrangement joins TRBV9 to TRBJ2-2; 15 nucleotides match TRBD2. After removal of 4 bases from V and 4 bases from J, the junction contained 8 bases not matched to a gene. CDR1 and CDR2 from the germline V gene are SGDLS and YYNGEE. The CDR3 is 18 amino acids. The CDR3 DNA sequence: TGTGCCAGCAGCTCGGGACTAGCGGGGGGCCAACGCACCGGGGAGCTGTTTTTT. Encoded protein: CASSSGLAGGQRTGELFF.

This clonotype was detected ten times or more. The V gene is TRBV12-3 or TRBV12-4, the J gene TRBJ2-1; a weak D match, TRBD2 (5 bases). The CDR3 is made up of 14 amino acids. V was pared by 1 base and J by 10 bases, with 14 bases between. The CDR3 loop is CASSLGITSREQFF. The CDR3 DNA sequence: TGTGCCAGCAGTTTAGGGATTACTAGTAGGGAGCAGTTCTTC.

The table lists this clonotype with a count of one. This may be a read error: a much more frequent sequence differs by one nucleotide. The chain combines TRBV5-1 with TRBJ2-3, with 14 bases that match TRBD2. Germline values: CDR1 SGHRS, CDR2 YFSETQ. The CDR3 totals 17 residues. As DNA, the CDR3 is TGCGCCTGCAGCTTGGGGGGACTAGCGGGAGATGGCGATACGCAGTATTTT. Its translation is CACSLGGLAGDGDTQYF.

This clonotype was seen more than once but under ten times. This chain joins TRBV7-2 and TRBJ2-7; perhaps TRBD2 as D (6 bases). The CDR3 consists of 14 residues. Germline V gene data show CDR1 as SGHTA and CDR2 as FQGNSA. V gave up 0 bases and J gave up 4 bases, with 10 bases separating them. The CDR3 loop reads CASSLALARYEQYF. CDR3 nucleotide sequence: TGTGCCAGCAGCTTAGCCCTAGCGAGGTACGAGCAGTACTTC.

Many counts were recorded for this clonotype. V is TRBV12-3 or TRBV12-4 and J is TRBJ2-2; D may be TRBD1 (6 bases). This CDR3 contains 14 residues. Between the trimmed V and J ends, which lost 4 bases and 1 base, there was a span of 7 bases. In DNA, the CDR3 is TGTGCCAGCAGTTACAGGGAGAACACCGGGGAGCTGTTTTTT. Protein product: CASSYRENTGELFF.

At least ten counts were recorded for this clonotype. The chain combines TRBV11-2 with TRBJ2-7; maybe TRBD1 (6 bases). In germline, CDR1 is SGHAT, CDR2 FQNNGV. This CDR3 has 15 amino acids. The V gene lost 2 bases and the J gene lost 0 bases, with 11 bases spanning the gap. The CDR3 spells CASSLWTADSYEQYF. The CDR3 nucleotides read TGTGCCAGCAGCTTATGGACAGCGGACTCCTACGAGCAGTACTTC.